These 30 T cell receptor beta chains share one sample of origin, sequenced in a study of siplizumab effects on memory and regulatory T cells. TCRdb keeps only in-frame clones here, not all; method: immunoSEQ multiplex PCR. In the table there are some 81,000 clones, about 95% of which are singletons. Input material: CD8+ T cells sorted from blood. Receptors were obtained from a human donor in good health.

CDR3 nucleotide sequence: TGTGCCAGCAGTCTCTCTCGGGAGGGCGGCTACAATGAGCAGTTCTTC. Protein product: CASSLSREGGYNEQFF. The chain recombines TRBV27 with TRBJ2-1; 8 nucleotides agree with TRBD2. CDR1 is MNHEY and CDR2 is SMNVEV in the germline V gene (reference sequence). This CDR3 is built from 16 residues. V lost 5 bases and J lost 3; bases outside the gene matches: 9.

This sequence joins TRBV28 and TRBJ1-1; no reliable D call. Trimming took 10 bases from V and 5 from J, leaving 17 bases between them. The length of the CDR3 is 13 residues. Germline CDR1 MDHEN, CDR2 SYDVKM. CDR3 sequence: CATLGLSGTEAFF. DNA of the CDR3: TGTGCCACGCTGGGTCTCAGCGGAACTGAAGCTTTCTTT.

The chain uses TRBV18 and TRBJ2-1, with D possibly being TRBD2 (6 bases). In germline, CDR1 is KGHSH, CDR2 LQKENI. V shed 0 bases and J shed 2 bases, with 8 bases lying between them. The CDR3 spans 15 residues. The CDR3 DNA sequence: TGTGCCAGCTCACCACCTACGGGAGCCTACAATGAGCAGTTCTTC. Protein sequence: CASSPPTGAYNEQFF.

The chain couples TRBV2 to TRBJ1-5; possibly TRBD1 for D (6 bases). The CDR3 totals 14 residues. The ends were cut back, 7 bases at V and 0 bases at J, with 10 bases in the middle. In germline, CDR1 is SNHLY, CDR2 FYNNEI. DNA of the CDR3: TGTGCCAGCATGGGGACATATAGCAATCAGCCCCAGCATTTT. Its protein product is CASMGTYSNQPQHF.

The chain uses TRBV21-1 and TRBJ2-2; no check of the table's D call, TRBD1, against the DNA was made. TRBV21-1 constitutes a pseudogene. The CDR3 runs 17 residues. The CDR3 region is CASSNCSDRETTGELFF. In DNA, the CDR3 is TGTGCCAGCAGCAACTGTTCGGACAGGGAGACCACCGGGGAGCTGTTTTTT.

The rearrangement links TRBV11-3 to TRBJ2-1; 9 nucleotides line up with TRBD1. Germline V gives CDR1 SGHNT, CDR2 YENEEA. This CDR3 is 14 amino acids long. V shed 4 bases and J 7 bases; nucleotides not matched to a gene: 5. This CDR3 reads CASSYATGGNEQFF. The DNA of the CDR3 is TGTGCCAGCAGCTATGCGACAGGGGGAAATGAGCAGTTCTTC.

The V gene is TRBV11-2, the J gene TRBJ2-7; 8 bases map to TRBD2. Germline CDR1 reads SGHAT; CDR2 reads FQNNGV. Germline trimming cut 7 bases from V and 2 bases from J; bases unmatched to any gene: 13. The CDR3 has 16 residues. The CDR3 sequence is CASNPTSTGGPYEQYF. CDR3 nucleotides: TGTGCCAGCAACCCGACCTCGACGGGAGGGCCCTACGAGCAGTACTTC.

The genes are TRBV27 and TRBJ2-7, with D tentatively TRBD1 (5 bases). Trimming stripped 5 bases from V and 0 bases from J, with 5 bases between. Germline CDR1 reads MNHEY; CDR2 reads SMNVEV (reference sequence). CDR3 length equals 12 residues. The CDR3, as DNA: TGTGCCAGCAGTGACAGCTCCTACGAGCAGTACTTC. This translates into CASSDSSYEQYF.

The gene calls are TRBV19 and TRBJ1-2; a possible D gene is TRBD1 (5 bases). From germline, CDR1 is LNHDA and CDR2 SQIVND (reference sequence). The CDR3 runs to 14 residues. V lost 3 bases to trimming and J lost 8 bases, with 16 bases between them. The CDR3 here is CASSMYGDHSGYTF. The CDR3 region has the DNA TGTGCCAGTAGTATGTATGGGGACCACAGCGGCTACACCTTC.

Only a few counts were recorded for this clone. The rearrangement joins TRBV12-5 to TRBJ1-1; TRBD1 matches at 7 bases. The CDR3 is made up of 15 amino acids. Germline CDR1 and CDR2: LGHNT and FRNRAP. The V gene end was trimmed by 1 base and the J gene end by 7 bases; junction bases not matched to a gene: 9. The CDR3 sequence is CASGLATGTAVEAFF. For the CDR3, the DNA is TGTGCTAGTGGTTTGGCAACCGGGACAGCCGTTGAAGCTTTCTTT.

The chain couples TRBV7-9 to TRBJ2-2; the D call may be TRBD1 or TRBD2 (6 bases each). CDR3 length: 15 amino acids. V lost 3 bases to trimming and J lost 4 bases, with 12 bases between them. CDR1 SEHNR and CDR2 FQNEAQ come from the germline V gene (reference sequence). The CDR3 DNA follows: TGTGCCAGCAGCTTTTCGGGGGCGTTCACCGGGGAGCTGTTTTTT. It yields the protein CASSFSGAFTGELFF.

CDR3 coding DNA: TGTGCCAGCGGACCTACTAGCGGGGTTTACAATGAGCAGTTCTTC. This translates into CASGPTSGVYNEQFF. The chain couples TRBV9 to TRBJ2-1, with TRBD2 identical over 10 bases. Germline V gene sequence: CDR1 SGDLS, CDR2 YYNGEE. CDR3 size: 15 residues. The V gene end was trimmed by 7 bases and the J gene end by 4 bases; junction bases not matched to a gene: 8.

The CDR3 region has the DNA TGTGCCAGTAGTGCACGGCGGGAAGCTAACTATGGCTACACCTTC. This encodes CASSARREANYGYTF. The chain couples TRBV19 to TRBJ1-2; D call uncertain. Trimming stripped 5 bases from V and 0 bases from J, with 13 bases between. The germline CDR1 and CDR2 sequences are LNHDA and SQIVND (reference sequence). This CDR3 is 15 amino acids long.

The rearrangement links TRBV27 to TRBJ2-7; D may match TRBD1 or TRBD2 (5 bases each). CDR3 size: 14 residues. CDR1 and CDR2 (germline): MNHEY, SMNVEV (reference sequence). V dropped 8 bases and J dropped 0 bases, with 14 bases sitting between them. The CDR3 DNA reads TGTGCCAGCTCACCGTCAGGGAGCTCCTACGAGCAGTACTTC. This codes for CASSPSGSSYEQYF.

The rearrangement uses TRBV28 and TRBJ2-4, with D perhaps matching TRBD2 (5 bases). Germline loops: CDR1 MDHEN, CDR2 SYDVKM. V shed 1 base and J shed 1 base, with 8 bases lying between them. The CDR3 length is 15 residues. The DNA of the CDR3 is TGTGCCAGCAGTTTATTTGGGGAGGCCAAAAACATTCAGTACTTC. This gives the protein CASSLFGEAKNIQYF.

CDR3 DNA sequence: TGTGCCAGCAGCGTACAGGGGGCTGCAAACGAGCAGTACTTC. Translating gives CASSVQGAANEQYF. The chain is built from TRBV7-9 and TRBJ2-7; TRBD1 matches 9 bases. Germline-derived CDR1 and CDR2 are SEHNR and FQNEAQ (reference sequence). The junction had 7 bases not matched to a gene; V was cut back by 5 bases and J by 5 bases. This CDR3 contains 14 residues.

The genes are TRBV9 and TRBJ2-2; TRBD1 aligns across 7 bases. V shed 1 base and J 0 bases; nucleotides not matched to a gene: 3. The CDR3 contains 16 residues. The germline CDR1 and CDR2 sequences are SGDLS and YYNGEE. The CDR3 DNA sequence: TGTGCCAGCAGCGTAAACAGGGGTACGAACACCGGGGAGCTGTTTTTT. As protein: CASSVNRGTNTGELFF.

The rearrangement joins TRBV7-9 to TRBJ1-2, with D uncertain. The CDR3 runs 12 residues. Germline CDR1 and CDR2: SEHNR and FQNEAQ (reference sequence). Trimming shortened V by 1 base and J by 8 bases, and 8 bases separated the two germline ends. This chain's CDR3 is CASSLDPWGYTF. In DNA, the CDR3 is TGTGCCAGCAGCTTAGATCCCTGGGGCTACACCTTC.

This clone was recorded only once. V and J are TRBV7-8 and TRBJ2-1; 13 bases are shared with TRBD2. This CDR3 has 16 amino acids. After removal of 4 bases from V and 6 bases from J, the junction contained 6 bases not matched to a gene. From germline, CDR1 is SGHVS and CDR2 FQNEAQ. CDR3 region: CASSSKGLAGVNEQFF. Here the CDR3 DNA reads TGTGCCAGCAGCTCCAAAGGACTAGCGGGAGTCAATGAGCAGTTCTTC.

This clone was picked up one time. This chain joins TRBV10-3 and TRBJ2-2, with 9 bases that match TRBD2. The CDR3 is 18 residues long. Germline lookup yields CDR1 ENHRY and CDR2 SYGVKD. V gave up 3 bases and J gave up 3 bases; unmatched junction bases: 11. The CDR3 DNA sequence: TGTGCCATCAGTGAAGGTGATGAGCGGGAGGTGGACACCGGGGAGCTGTTTTTT. Its protein is CAISEGDEREVDTGELFF.

The V and J genes are TRBV11-2 and TRBJ2-5; the match to TRBD2 covers 13 bases. This CDR3 is 15 amino acids long. Germline V gene sequence: CDR1 SGHAT, CDR2 FQNNGV. V gave up 4 bases and J gave up 3 bases; unmatched junction bases: 2. DNA of the CDR3: TGTGCCAGCAGCTCCGGACTAGCGGGAGAAGAGACCCAGTACTTC. This codes for CASSSGLAGEETQYF.

This chain links TRBV7-2 with TRBJ1-5; D might be TRBD1 (6 bases). V lost 5 bases and J lost 0, with 11 bases in between. The germline CDR1 and CDR2 sequences are SGHTA and FQGNSA. This CDR3 has 15 amino acids. CDR3 in amino acids: CASSRGPVSNQPQHF. CDR3 DNA sequence: TGTGCCAGCAGCCGGGGGCCGGTTAGCAATCAGCCCCAGCATTTT.

The gene calls are TRBV28 and TRBJ2-7, with a possible D match to TRBD2 (5 bases). The ends were cut back, 6 bases at V and 2 bases at J, with 20 bases in the middle. Germline V lookup: CDR1 MDHEN, CDR2 SYDVKM. The CDR3 has 16 residues. Here the CDR3 DNA reads TGTGCCAGCAGCCGCCACCGAATCGGAGGTACCTACGAGCAGTACTTC. Protein: CASSRHRIGGTYEQYF.

This chain uses TRBV4-1 with TRBJ2-7, with D maybe TRBD2 (5 bases). The CDR3 covers 14 residues. V was pared by 4 bases and J by 4 bases, with 14 bases between. CDR1 MGHRA and CDR2 YSYEKL come from the germline V gene. CDR3 nucleotide sequence: TGCGCCAGCAGCCCTACTAGACAAGTTTACGAGCAGTACTTC. This encodes CASSPTRQVYEQYF.

The rearrangement joins TRBV9 to TRBJ2-7, with unresolved D. Germline V gives CDR1 SGDLS, CDR2 YYNGEE. The ends were cut back, 4 bases at V and 8 bases at J, with 16 bases in the middle. This CDR3 contains 13 residues. This chain's CDR3 is CASSPDKRTQQYF. CDR3 bases: TGTGCCAGCAGCCCTGATAAGAGGACCCAGCAGTACTTC.

The V and J genes are TRBV19 and TRBJ2-7; tentatively, D is TRBD1 or TRBD2 (5 bases each). The germline gives CDR1 LNHDA, CDR2 SQIVND (reference sequence). V was shortened by 5 bases and J by 1 base, with 9 bases between the two germline ends. The CDR3 covers 13 residues. The CDR3 spells CASSGGPSYEQYF. The CDR3 nucleotides are TGTGCCAGTAGTGGGGGTCCTTCCTACGAGCAGTACTTC.

The V and J genes are TRBV29-1 and TRBJ2-7; maybe TRBD1 (6 bases). V lost 1 base and J 0 bases, leaving 16 bases between the germline ends. Germline CDR1 is SQVTM and CDR2 is ANQGSEA. The CDR3 is 16 amino acids. This CDR3 is CSVEVQGGEGSYEQYF. The DNA for the CDR3 is TGCAGCGTTGAAGTACAGGGCGGAGAAGGCTCCTACGAGCAGTACTTC.

The rearrangement uses TRBV7-3 and TRBJ2-7; possibly TRBD1 for D (6 bases). The germline gives CDR1 SGHTA, CDR2 FQGTGA. Trimming stripped 1 base from V and 2 bases from J, with 9 bases between. CDR3 length: 14 amino acids. CDR3 loop: CASSLKYRAYEQYF. CDR3 sequence (DNA): TGTGCCAGCAGCTTAAAGTACAGGGCCTACGAGCAGTACTTC. Drawing the rest from reference TRBV7-3 and TRBJ2-7, the complete variable domain is GAGVSQTPSNKVTEKGKYVELRCDPISGHTALYWYRQSLGQGPEFLIYFQGTGAADDSGLPNDRFFAVRPEGSVSTLKIQRTERGDSAVYLCASSLKYRAYEQYFGPGTRLTVT.

This chain connects TRBV6-1 to TRBJ1-2; no clear D. The V end lost 1 base, the J end lost 3 bases, and 12 bases lay between the germline ends. This CDR3 spans 15 amino acids. Per germline, CDR1 MNHNS and CDR2 SASEGT. The chain's CDR3 is CASSEEAGAYYGYTF. The CDR3 DNA sequence: TGTGCCAGCAGTGAAGAGGCAGGAGCCTACTATGGCTACACCTTC.

The chain links TRBV27 to TRBJ2-6; D is ambiguous. V dropped 7 bases and J dropped 3 bases, with 7 bases sitting between them. The CDR3 is made up of 13 amino acids. The germline V gene has CDR1 MNHEY and CDR2 SMNVEV (reference sequence). CDR3 DNA sequence: TGTGCCAGCACTCCAAGTGGGGCCAACGTCCTGACTTTC. Translated, it gives CASTPSGANVLTF.